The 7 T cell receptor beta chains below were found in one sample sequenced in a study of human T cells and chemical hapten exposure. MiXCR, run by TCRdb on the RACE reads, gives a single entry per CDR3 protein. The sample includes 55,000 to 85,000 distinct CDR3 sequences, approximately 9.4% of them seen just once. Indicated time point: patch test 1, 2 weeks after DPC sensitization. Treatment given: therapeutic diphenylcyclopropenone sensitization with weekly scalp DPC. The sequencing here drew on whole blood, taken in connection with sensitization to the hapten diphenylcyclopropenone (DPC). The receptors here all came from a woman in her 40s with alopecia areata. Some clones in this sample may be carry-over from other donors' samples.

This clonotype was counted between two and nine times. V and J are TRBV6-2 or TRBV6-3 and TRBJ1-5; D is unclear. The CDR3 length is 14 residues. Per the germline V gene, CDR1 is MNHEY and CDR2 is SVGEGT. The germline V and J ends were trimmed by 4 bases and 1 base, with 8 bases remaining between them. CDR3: CASSWVRSNQPQHF. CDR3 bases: TGTGCCAGCAGTTGGGTTCGGAGCAATCAGCCCCAGCATTTT.

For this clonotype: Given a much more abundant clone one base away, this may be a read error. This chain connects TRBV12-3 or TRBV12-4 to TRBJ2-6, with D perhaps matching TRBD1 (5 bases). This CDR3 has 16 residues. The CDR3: CGSRYAGFGGANVLTF. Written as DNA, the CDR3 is TGTGGCAGCAGATACGCAGGGTTTGGTGGGGCCAACGTCCTGACTTTC.

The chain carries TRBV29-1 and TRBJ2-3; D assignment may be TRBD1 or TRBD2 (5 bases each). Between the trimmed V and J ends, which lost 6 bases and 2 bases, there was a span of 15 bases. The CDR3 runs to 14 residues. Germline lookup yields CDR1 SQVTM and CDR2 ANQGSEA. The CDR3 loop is CSVGDGPFTDTQYF. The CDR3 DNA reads TGCAGCGTGGGGGACGGCCCCTTCACAGATACGCAGTATTTT.

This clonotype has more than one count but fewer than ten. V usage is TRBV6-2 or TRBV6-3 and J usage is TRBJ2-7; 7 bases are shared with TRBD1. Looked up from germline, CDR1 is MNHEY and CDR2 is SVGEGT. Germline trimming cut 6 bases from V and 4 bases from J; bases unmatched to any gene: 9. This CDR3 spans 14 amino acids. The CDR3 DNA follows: TGTGCCAGCAGCCGACAGGGATTGAATTACGAGCAGTACTTC. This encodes CASSRQGLNYEQYF.

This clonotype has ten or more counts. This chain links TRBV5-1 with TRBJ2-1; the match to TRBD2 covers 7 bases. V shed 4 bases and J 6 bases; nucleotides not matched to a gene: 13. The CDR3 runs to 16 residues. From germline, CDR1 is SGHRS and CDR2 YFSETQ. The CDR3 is CASSRTPSSGSNEQFF. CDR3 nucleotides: TGCGCCAGCAGCCGGACCCCCTCTAGCGGTTCCAATGAGCAGTTCTTC. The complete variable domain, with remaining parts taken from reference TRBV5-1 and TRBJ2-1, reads KAGVTQTPRYLIKTRGQQVTLSCSPISGHRSVSWYQQTPGQGLQFLFEYFSETQRNKGNFPGRFSGRQFSNSRSEMNVSTLELGDSALYLCASSRTPSSGSNEQFFGPGTRLTVL.

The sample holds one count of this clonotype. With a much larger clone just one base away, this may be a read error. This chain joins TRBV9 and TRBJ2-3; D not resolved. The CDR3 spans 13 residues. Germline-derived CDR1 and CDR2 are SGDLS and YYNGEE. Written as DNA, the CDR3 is TGTGCCAGCAGCCTCGCGACCACAGATACGCGGTATTTT. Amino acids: CASSLATTDTRYF.

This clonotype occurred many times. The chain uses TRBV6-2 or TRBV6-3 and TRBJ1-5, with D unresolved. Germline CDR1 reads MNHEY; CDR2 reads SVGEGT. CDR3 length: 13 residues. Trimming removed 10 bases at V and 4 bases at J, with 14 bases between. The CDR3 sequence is CATSLTENQPQHF. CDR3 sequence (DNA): TGTGCCACTTCCTTGACGGAGAATCAGCCCCAGCATTTT.